What follows are 10 T cell receptor beta chains derived from one specimen sequenced in a study of cytomegalovirus exposure and HLA in healthy donors (dated by TCRdb to the late 2010s). Library prep was done by the immunoSEQ multiplex PCR assay. For the multiplex PCR, a mixture combining 60 forward primers for TCR Vbeta segments and 13 reverse primers for TCR Jbeta segments was used. The table comes from immuneACCESS by way of TCRdb, which keeps in-frame sequences with V and J called. Part of the clones is missing from these tables; in studies checked, under half for an unresolved V gene and the rest for unknown reasons. Present in this sample are 110,000 or so clones, 65% to 80% of which were seen just once. The ten largest clones capture 11% of the sample. Specimen: PBMCs. The receptors shown here come from a middle-aged man in good health and CMV-seropositive.

About this clone: The same CDR3 arises from other DNA sequences in this sample as well. The rearrangement links TRBV18 to TRBJ2-7; TRBD1 agrees at 7 bases. V shed 2 bases and J 3 bases; nucleotides not matched to a gene: 4. The CDR3 length is 14 residues. Looked up from germline, CDR1 is KGHSH and CDR2 is LQKENI. Here the CDR3 reads CASSPRQGVYEQYF. CDR3 nucleotides: TGTGCCAGCTCACCAAGACAGGGAGTCTACGAGCAGTACTTC.

V is TRBV18 and J is TRBJ2-7, with TRBD2 matching 15 bases. The V and J ends lost 3 bases and 2 bases, in that order; junction bases with no gene match: 5. The CDR3 loop spans 17 amino acids. Germline V CDR1 and CDR2: KGHSH, LQKENI. CDR3 nucleotides: TGTGCCAGCTCACCGGGACTAGCGGGGGGCAGGACCTACGAGCAGTACTTC. This translates into CASSPGLAGGRTYEQYF.

J is TRBJ2-2 and V is TRBV7-2, with 9 bases fitting TRBD1. Germline V gene data show CDR1 as SGHTA and CDR2 as FQGNSA. The CDR3 is 18 residues long. V gave up 0 bases and J gave up 4 bases; unmatched junction bases: 9. DNA of the CDR3: TGTGCCAGCAGCTTAGCCCCATGGGACAGGGTTGCCACCGGGGAGCTGTTTTTT. It translates to CASSLAPWDRVATGELFF.

V and J are TRBV4-3 and TRBJ1-2; 10 positions agree with TRBD1. The germline V gene encodes CDR1 LGHNA and CDR2 YSLEER. The CDR3 extends over 14 amino acids. V lost 4 bases, J lost 6 bases, and 5 bases stayed unmatched. CDR3 bases: TGCGCCAGCAGCCCAAGACAGGGGGCGGATGGCTACACCTTC. Its translation is CASSPRQGADGYTF.

This chain joins TRBV4-2 and TRBJ2-7, with 15 bases fitting TRBD2. Germline CDR1 LGHNA, CDR2 YNFKEQ. The J segment lost 2 bases and the V segment lost 3 bases, leaving 8 bases of the junction unmatched. This CDR3 comprises 18 residues. This CDR3 reads CASSQQTGTSGGTYEQYF. As DNA, the CDR3 is TGTGCCAGCAGCCAGCAAACCGGGACTAGCGGGGGGACCTACGAGCAGTACTTC.

The chain has TRBV14 and TRBJ2-3; 10 nucleotides line up with TRBD2. CDR1 and CDR2 (germline): SGHDN, FVKESK. With V trimmed by 0 bases and J by 9 bases, 18 bases remained unmatched. The CDR3 covers 19 residues. The CDR3 protein is CASSQDLWRSGGAGATQYF. As DNA, the CDR3 is TGTGCCAGCAGCCAAGATCTGTGGCGGAGCGGGGGGGCTGGGGCCACGCAGTATTTT.

The chain has TRBV28 and TRBJ1-5; D remains unclear. The V end lost 5 bases, the J end lost 2 bases, and 13 bases lay between the germline ends. CDR3 size: 15 residues. Germline V lookup: CDR1 MDHEN, CDR2 SYDVKM. CDR3 in DNA: TGTGCCAGCAGTCGGAGGGATATCGGCAATCAGCCCCAGCATTTT. It translates to CASSRRDIGNQPQHF.

The V gene is TRBV7-2, the J gene TRBJ2-7; D may be TRBD2 (5 bases). Trimming left V 5 bases short and J 4 bases short, with 9 bases between. There are 12 residues in the CDR3. CDR1 and CDR2 (germline): SGHTA, FQGNSA. DNA for the CDR3: TGTGCCAGCAGCATGGACTGGTACGAGCAGTACTTC. Its translation is CASSMDWYEQYF. The whole variable domain, filled in from reference TRBV7-2 and TRBJ2-7, reads GAGVSQSPSNKVTEKGKDVELRCDPISGHTALYWYRQSLGQGLEFLIYFQGNSAPDKSGLPSDRFSAERTGGSVSTLTIQRTQQEDSAVYLCASSMDWYEQYFGPGTRLTVT.

This chain joins TRBV7-8 and TRBJ1-6; 7 positions match TRBD1. Per the germline V gene, CDR1 is SGHVS and CDR2 is FQNEAQ. CDR3 length: 15 amino acids. The trim removed 2 bases at V and 8 bases at J, leaving 6 bases unmatched. CDR3 DNA: TGTGCCAGCAGCTTACTACAGGGGACGTATTCACCCCTCCACTTT. Translation: CASSLLQGTYSPLHF. The complete variable domain, with remaining parts taken from reference TRBV7-8 and TRBJ1-6, reads GAGVSQSPRYKVAKRGQDVALRCDPISGHVSLFWYQQALGQGPEFLTYFQNEAQLDKSGLPSDRFFAERPEGSVSTLKIQRTQQEDSAVYLCASSLLQGTYSPLHFGNGTRLTVT.

The DNA of the CDR3 is TGTGCCAGCGCCTTCTCCGGGGGGCGATACAATGAGCAGTTCTTC. Translation gives CASAFSGGRYNEQFF. The rearrangement links TRBV28 to TRBJ2-1; a possible D gene is TRBD2 (7 bases). Trimming shortened V by 8 bases and J by 4 bases, and 18 bases separated the two germline ends. This CDR3 contains 15 residues. Germline V gene sequence: CDR1 MDHEN, CDR2 SYDVKM.